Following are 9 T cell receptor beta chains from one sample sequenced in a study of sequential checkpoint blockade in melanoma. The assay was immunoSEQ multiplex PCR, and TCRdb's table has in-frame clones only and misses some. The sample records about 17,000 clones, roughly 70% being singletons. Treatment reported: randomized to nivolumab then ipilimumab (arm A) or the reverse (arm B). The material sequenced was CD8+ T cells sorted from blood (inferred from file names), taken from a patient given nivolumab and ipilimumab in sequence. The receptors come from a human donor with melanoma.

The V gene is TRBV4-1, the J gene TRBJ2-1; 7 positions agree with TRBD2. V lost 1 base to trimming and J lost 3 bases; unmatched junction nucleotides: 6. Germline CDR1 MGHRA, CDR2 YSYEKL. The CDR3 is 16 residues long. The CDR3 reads CASSQVNSGYYNEQFF. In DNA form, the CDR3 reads TGCGCCAGCAGCCAAGTAAATAGCGGGTACTACAATGAGCAGTTCTTC.

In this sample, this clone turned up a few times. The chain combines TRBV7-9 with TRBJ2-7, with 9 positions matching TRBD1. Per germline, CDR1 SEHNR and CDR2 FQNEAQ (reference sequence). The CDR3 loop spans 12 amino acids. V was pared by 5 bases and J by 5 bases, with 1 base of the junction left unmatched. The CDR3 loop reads CASSRTGDEQYF. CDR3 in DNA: TGTGCCAGCAGCAGGACAGGGGACGAGCAGTACTTC.

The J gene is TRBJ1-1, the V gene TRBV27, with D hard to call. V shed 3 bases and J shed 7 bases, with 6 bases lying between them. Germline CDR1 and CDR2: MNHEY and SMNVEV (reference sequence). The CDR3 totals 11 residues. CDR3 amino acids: CASSFEGEAFF. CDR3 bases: TGTGCCAGCAGTTTCGAGGGTGAAGCTTTCTTT.

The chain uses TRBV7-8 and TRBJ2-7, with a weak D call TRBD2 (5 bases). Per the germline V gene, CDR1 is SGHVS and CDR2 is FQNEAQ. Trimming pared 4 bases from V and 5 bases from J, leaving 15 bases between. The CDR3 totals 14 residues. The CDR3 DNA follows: TGTGCCAGCAGCTCCCCGGAGGTTGGGAACGAGCAGTACTTC. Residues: CASSSPEVGNEQYF.

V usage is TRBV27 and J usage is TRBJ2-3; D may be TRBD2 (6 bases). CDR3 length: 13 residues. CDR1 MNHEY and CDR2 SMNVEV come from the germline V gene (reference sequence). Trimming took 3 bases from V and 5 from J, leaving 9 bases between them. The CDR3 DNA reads TGTGCCAGCAGTTTTATCGGGGGAGATACGCAGTATTTT. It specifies CASSFIGGDTQYF.

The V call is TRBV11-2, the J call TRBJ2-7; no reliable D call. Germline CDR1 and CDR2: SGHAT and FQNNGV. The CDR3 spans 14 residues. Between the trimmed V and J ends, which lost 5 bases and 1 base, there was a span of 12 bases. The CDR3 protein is CASSLSYMSYEQYF. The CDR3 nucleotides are TGTGCCAGCAGCCTTTCGTATATGTCCTACGAGCAGTACTTC.

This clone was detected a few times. DNA for the CDR3: TGCGCCAGCAGCTTAAGAGCCTCTGGAAACACCATATATTTT. Translated: CASSLRASGNTIYF. The chain carries TRBV5-1 and TRBJ1-3, with D uncertain. The V gene's germline CDR1 is SGHRS and CDR2 YFSETQ. The CDR3 spans 14 residues. V was pared by 2 bases and J by 0 bases, with 6 bases between.

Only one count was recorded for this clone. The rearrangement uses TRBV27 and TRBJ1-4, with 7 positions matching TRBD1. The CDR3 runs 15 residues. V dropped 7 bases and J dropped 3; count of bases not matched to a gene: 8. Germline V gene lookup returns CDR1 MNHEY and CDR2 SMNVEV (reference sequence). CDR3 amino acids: CASTHTGVANEKLFF. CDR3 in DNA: TGTGCCAGCACCCATACAGGGGTTGCTAATGAAAAACTGTTTTTT. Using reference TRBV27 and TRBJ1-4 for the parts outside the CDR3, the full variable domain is EAQVTQNPRYLITVTGKKLTVTCSQNMNHEYMSWYRQDPGLGLRQIYYSMNVEVTDKGDVPEGYKVSRKEKRNFPLILESPSPNQTSLYFCASTHTGVANEKLFFGSGTQLSVL.

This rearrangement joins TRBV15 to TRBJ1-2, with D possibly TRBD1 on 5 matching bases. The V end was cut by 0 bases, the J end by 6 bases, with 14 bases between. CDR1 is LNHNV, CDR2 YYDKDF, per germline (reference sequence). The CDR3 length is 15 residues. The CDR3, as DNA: TGTGCCACCAGCAGAGACCAGGGTATTGTCGATGGCTACACCTTC. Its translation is CATSRDQGIVDGYTF.